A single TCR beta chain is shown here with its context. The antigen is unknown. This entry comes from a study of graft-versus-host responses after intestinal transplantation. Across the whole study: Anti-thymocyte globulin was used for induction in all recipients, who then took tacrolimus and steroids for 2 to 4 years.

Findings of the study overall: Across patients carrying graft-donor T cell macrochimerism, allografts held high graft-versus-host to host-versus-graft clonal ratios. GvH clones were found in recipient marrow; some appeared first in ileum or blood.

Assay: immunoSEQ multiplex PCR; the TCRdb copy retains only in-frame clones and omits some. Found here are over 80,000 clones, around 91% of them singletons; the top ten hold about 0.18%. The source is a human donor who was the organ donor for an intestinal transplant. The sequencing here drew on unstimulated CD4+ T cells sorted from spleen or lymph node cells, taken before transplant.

Here the CDR3 DNA reads TGCGCCAGCAGTCAATTCAAACAGCGGTGGCCTCTAGAGCACCAAGAGACCCAGTACTTC. As protein: CASSQFKQRWPLEHQETQYF. This sequence joins TRBV23-1 and TRBJ2-5; tentatively, D is TRBD2 (5 bases). TRBV23-1 is an open reading frame, and its role is uncertain. This CDR3 comprises 20 residues. The germline V and J ends were trimmed by 1 base and 0 bases, with 24 bases remaining between them.